These T cell receptor beta chains were read from a single sample in a study of Ad26.COV2.S vaccination and SARS-CoV-2 variants. Assay used: immunoSEQ multiplex PCR; TCRdb lists only in-frame clones, some missing. Of some 300,000 clones in the sample, around four fifths were seen once. The sample was peripheral blood, taken in a trial of Ad26.COV2.S vaccine versus placebo. All receptors derive from a person between 18 and 59 years old who received the Ad26.COV2.S COVID-19 vaccine or a placebo. Both conserved end residues are part of each CDR3. A D gene is named only where the DNA matches it firmly.

j_call d_call cdr3_length v_call cdr3_aa
TRBJ1-2 - 14 TRBV19 CASSEWGAGYGYTF
TRBJ2-2 - 15 TRBV27 CASSRRDPNTGELFF
TRBJ2-5 - 13 TRBV7-9 CASSFSGQETQYF
TRBJ1-1 - 14 TRBV15 CATSREAANTEAFF
TRBJ1-2 - 15 TRBV5-1 CASSPRSQGVYGYTF
TRBJ2-7 - 10 TRBV20-1 CSASDGKQYF
TRBJ2-1 - 15 TRBV9 CASSLSGTPYNEQFF
TRBJ2-6 TRBD1 15 TRBV29-1 CSVLGTVSGANVLTF
TRBJ1-1 - 14 TRBV28 CASTQPALNTEAFF
TRBJ2-5 TRBD1 12 TRBV6-5 CAVKTGWETQYF
TRBJ2-7 - 15 TRBV3-1/TRBV3-2 CASSQGRRGQNEQYF
TRBJ2-1 - 15 TRBV27 CASSAAGRASNEQFF
TRBJ1-2 - 14 TRBV3-1/TRBV3-2 CASSQFQGNYGYTF
TRBJ1-1 TRBD1 12 TRBV29-1 CSVEESRGEAFF
TRBJ2-5 TRBD2 16 TRBV5-8 CASSRGLAGHKETQYF
TRBJ2-7 - 12 TRBV9 CASSPDFYEQYF
TRBJ2-1 - 12 TRBV4-2 CASSLDLNEQFF
TRBJ1-5 - 15 TRBV6-5 CASRRLWVVNQPQHF
TRBJ1-2 TRBD1 14 TRBV28 CATGLGQGRGSYTF
TRBJ2-7 - 12 TRBV5-6 CASSSVSGEQYF
TRBJ1-1 - 13 TRBV28 CASSLRTALEAFF
TRBJ2-1 - 12 TRBV19 CASNIPNNEQFF
TRBJ1-1 TRBD1 16 TRBV5-8 CASSSGTALGNTEAFF
TRBJ2-1 - 15 TRBV15 CATSRDQERRNEQFF
TRBJ2-7 - 15 TRBV6-1 CASTEDWTNLYEQYF
TRBJ1-1 - 14 TRBV7-9 CASSISGSDTEAFF
TRBJ1-1 TRBD1 13 TRBV30 CAWVGQGFTEAFF
TRBJ2-1 - 12 TRBV2 CASKDSYNEQFF
TRBJ1-5 - 13 TRBV9 CASSVGSNQPQHF
TRBJ1-1 - 16 TRBV5-1 CASSTQSLGLNTEAFF
TRBJ2-7 TRBD1 13 TRBV9 CASSPRQGYEQYF
TRBJ1-1 - 13 TRBV11-3 CASSLDRHSEAFF
TRBJ1-3 - 15 TRBV6-5 CASSYTQFSGNTIYF
TRBJ1-5 - 14 TRBV24-1 CATSGPPSNQPQHF
TRBJ1-1 - 11 TRBV2 CASSVNTEAFF
TRBJ1-5 - 12 TRBV5-3 CARSLGRGLQHF
TRBJ1-1 - 14 TRBV28 CASRSGPMGTEAFF
TRBJ2-1 - 15 TRBV2 CASTLTGIKDNEQFF
TRBJ1-2 TRBD1 15 TRBV2 CASSEGGTGGRGYTF
TRBJ1-2 - 15 TRBV30 CAWSEVGTDLYGYTF
TRBJ1-4 - 18 TRBV5-4 CASSLAVGRAATNEKLFF
TRBJ2-6 - 13 TRBV5-5 CASSLSGANVLTF
TRBJ1-4 - 16 TRBV7-2 CASSLPASGYEGKLFF
TRBJ1-1 - 14 TRBV27 CASSPWSLGTEAFF
TRBJ1-4 TRBD1 14 TRBV5-1 CASRTGTDNEKLFF